The 32 T cell receptor beta chains listed next were all sequenced from one sample in a study of T cell responses to AZD1222 COVID-19 vaccine. The assay was immunoSEQ multiplex PCR, and TCRdb's table has in-frame clones only and misses some. The table shows tens of thousands of clones, with 84% occurring only once. The sequencing here drew on peripheral blood, taken on day 0 of AZD1222 vaccination. These receptors were obtained from an adult in good health.

J is TRBJ2-1 and V is TRBV5-6, with D possibly TRBD2 on 5 matching bases. The germline V gene encodes CDR1 SGHDT and CDR2 YYEEEE. With 5 bases removed from V and 1 base from J, the gap between germline ends came to 10 bases. This CDR3 comprises 14 residues. For the CDR3, the DNA is TGTGCCAGCAGGATACGGGGATCCTACAATGAGCAGTTCTTC. This codes for CASRIRGSYNEQFF.

This rearrangement joins TRBV12-3 or TRBV12-4 to TRBJ1-2; TRBD1 might be the D (6 bases). This CDR3 contains 13 residues. Trimming stripped 10 bases from V and 5 bases from J, with 17 bases between. The CDR3 nucleotides are TGTGCCACCGGGGGGGCAGGGCTGTATGGCTACACCTTC. Residues: CATGGAGLYGYTF.

The V gene is TRBV5-6, the J gene TRBJ1-1; D is perhaps TRBD1 (6 bases). Germline CDR1 reads SGHDT; CDR2 reads YYEEEE. Trimming pared 5 bases from V and 4 bases from J, leaving 9 bases between. The length of the CDR3 is 12 residues. The CDR3 loop reads CASSTGFTEAFF. CDR3 nucleotides: TGTGCCAGCAGTACAGGGTTCACTGAAGCTTTCTTT.

The chain joins TRBV7-2 to TRBJ1-6; D remains ambiguous. Germline-derived CDR1 and CDR2 are SGHTA and FQGNSA. Between the trimmed V and J ends, which lost 5 bases and 10 bases, there was a span of 15 bases. The CDR3 has 14 residues. CDR3 region: CASSEGWVGSPLHF. The CDR3 nucleotides read TGTGCCAGCAGCGAAGGGTGGGTAGGGTCACCCCTCCACTTT. Full variable domain (rest looked up from reference TRBV7-2 and TRBJ1-6): GAGVSQSPSNKVTEKGKDVELRCDPISGHTALYWYRQSLGQGLEFLIYFQGNSAPDKSGLPSDRFSAERTGGSVSTLTIQRTQQEDSAVYLCASSEGWVGSPLHFGNGTRLTVT.

This chain uses TRBV7-2 with TRBJ1-1; unclear D gene. From germline, CDR1 is SGHTA and CDR2 FQGNSA. Deletions cut 5 bases from V and 1 base from J, with 11 bases between. There are 14 residues in the CDR3. Here the CDR3 reads CASSRRSWNTEAFF. The CDR3 DNA follows: TGTGCCAGCAGCCGTCGTAGTTGGAACACTGAAGCTTTCTTT.

The rearrangement links TRBV18 to TRBJ1-1; D uncertain. Trimming left V 3 bases short and J 4 bases short, with 15 bases between. The germline CDR1 and CDR2 sequences are KGHSH and LQKENI. The CDR3 runs to 15 residues. CDR3: CASSPGERRGTEAFF. CDR3 bases: TGTGCCAGCTCACCGGGAGAAAGACGTGGCACTGAAGCTTTCTTT. The full variable domain, completed using reference TRBV18 and TRBJ1-1, is NAGVMQNPRHLVRRRGQEARLRCSPMKGHSHVYWYRQLPEEGLKFMVYLQKENIIDESGMPKERFSAEFPKEGPSILRIQQVVRGDSAAYFCASSPGERRGTEAFFGQGTRLTVV.

This clone came up a few times. This sequence joins TRBV5-1 and TRBJ2-3; tentatively, D is TRBD1 (7 bases). V was shortened by 5 bases and J by 4 bases, with 17 bases between the two germline ends. The CDR3 loop spans 15 amino acids. The V gene's germline CDR1 is SGHRS and CDR2 YFSETQ. This CDR3 is CASSAGQSTADTQYF. The CDR3 coding sequence is TGCGCCAGCAGTGCGGGACAGTCAACAGCAGATACGCAGTATTTT.

The V gene is TRBV11-2, the J gene TRBJ1-4, with D possibly matching TRBD1 (5 bases). The CDR3 runs 17 residues. The V end was cut by 5 bases, the J end by 0 bases, with 16 bases between. From germline, CDR1 is SGHAT and CDR2 FQNNGV. DNA of the CDR3: TGTGCCAGCAGCCCCCGGGGCCTTTTTGCAACTAATGAAAAACTGTTTTTT. This codes for CASSPRGLFATNEKLFF.

This sequence joins TRBV6-6 and TRBJ2-3, with a tentative D call TRBD1 (5 bases). V gave up 2 bases and J gave up 4 bases, with 10 bases separating them. The CDR3 covers 14 residues. The V gene's germline CDR1 is MNHNY and CDR2 SVGAGI (reference sequence). The CDR3 region has the DNA TGTGCCAGCAGTTACGACAGCCCCCCAGATACGCAGTATTTT. The encoded protein is CASSYDSPPDTQYF.

This chain connects TRBV6-5 to TRBJ2-3; TRBD1 agrees at 8 bases. The J segment lost 0 bases and the V segment lost 4 bases, leaving 6 bases of the junction unmatched. The length of the CDR3 is 16 residues. Germline values: CDR1 MNHEY, CDR2 SVGAGI. The CDR3 DNA follows: TGTGCCAGCAGTTCTTGGTGGGACAGGAGCACAGATACGCAGTATTTT. Amino acids: CASSSWWDRSTDTQYF.

This chain uses TRBV6-1 with TRBJ2-5; 9 nucleotides match TRBD2. V dropped 2 bases and J dropped 2; count of bases not matched to a gene: 6. The CDR3 totals 16 residues. CDR1 MNHNS and CDR2 SASEGT come from the germline V gene. CDR3: CASSEKASGEQETQYF. CDR3 DNA sequence: TGTGCCAGCAGTGAAAAGGCTAGCGGGGAACAAGAGACCCAGTACTTC.

This chain links TRBV11-3 with TRBJ2-7; D is perhaps TRBD2 (5 bases). The CDR3 loop spans 14 amino acids. From germline, CDR1 is SGHNT and CDR2 YENEEA. Trimming removed 4 bases from V and 6 bases from J, with 16 bases in between. The CDR3 reads CASSSRTLRGEQYF. The CDR3 DNA reads TGTGCCAGCAGCTCCCGGACCCTCCGGGGCGAGCAGTACTTC.

J is TRBJ2-2 and V is TRBV18; weak D call: TRBD1 (6 bases). The CDR3 runs 15 residues. V lost 3 bases, J lost 4 bases, and 12 bases lay in between. CDR1 and CDR2 from the germline V gene are KGHSH and LQKENI. The CDR3 DNA sequence: TGTGCCAGCTCACCTAGTACAGGGAGCACCGGGGAGCTGTTTTTT. Translation: CASSPSTGSTGELFF.

The chain employs TRBV7-8 and TRBJ1-3, with a possible D match to TRBD1 (6 bases). CDR3 size: 15 residues. CDR1 is SGHVS and CDR2 is FQNEAQ in the germline V gene. The V end was cut by 5 bases, the J end by 6 bases, with 17 bases between. For the CDR3, the DNA is TGTGCCAGCAGCGCCGCAGGGGACAAAACAAACACCATATATTTT. This encodes CASSAAGDKTNTIYF. The full variable domain, its missing parts supplied by reference TRBV7-8 and TRBJ1-3, is GAGVSQSPRYKVAKRGQDVALRCDPISGHVSLFWYQQALGQGPEFLTYFQNEAQLDKSGLPSDRFFAERPEGSVSTLKIQRTQQEDSAVYLCASSAAGDKTNTIYFGEGSWLTVV.

V gene TRBV9 combines with J gene TRBJ2-7, with 9 positions matching TRBD2. Per germline, CDR1 SGDLS and CDR2 YYNGEE. The CDR3 has 16 amino acids. V shed 0 bases and J 5 bases; nucleotides not matched to a gene: 9. DNA of the CDR3: TGTGCCAGCAGCGTAGAGGTTGCTAGCGGGACCGACGAGCAGTACTTC. Translating it yields CASSVEVASGTDEQYF.

The rearrangement joins TRBV27 to TRBJ2-3; 7 bases line up with TRBD2. J was trimmed by 5 bases and V by 10 bases; bases with no gene match: 6. Germline-derived CDR1 and CDR2 are MNHEY and SMNVEV (reference sequence). The CDR3 extends over 12 amino acids. The CDR3 coding sequence is TGTGCCACCCGAACGGGAGGAGATACGCAGTATTTT. It yields the protein CATRTGGDTQYF.

V and J are TRBV10-2 and TRBJ1-1, with a weak D call TRBD1 (5 bases). Germline assignment: CDR1 WSHSY and CDR2 SAAADI. V was shortened by 2 bases and J by 6 bases, with 10 bases between the two germline ends. CDR3 length equals 13 residues. This CDR3 is CASSEIEGPEAFF. Written as DNA, the CDR3 is TGCGCCAGCAGTGAGATCGAGGGGCCTGAAGCTTTCTTT.

The chain employs TRBV18 and TRBJ1-4, with D uncertain. Germline CDR1 KGHSH, CDR2 LQKENI. Between the trimmed V and J ends, which lost 3 bases and 8 bases, there was a span of 13 bases. This CDR3 spans 14 amino acids. The DNA of the CDR3 is TGTGCCAGCTCACCCTTGGCCCGGGGAGAAAAACTGTTTTTT. Protein product: CASSPLARGEKLFF.

This clone was counted only a few times. This rearrangement joins TRBV6-2 or TRBV6-3 to TRBJ1-1; 11 positions match TRBD1. The CDR3 runs 17 residues. V gave up 4 bases and J gave up 5 bases; unmatched junction bases: 12. Germline CDR1 and CDR2: MNHEY and SVGEGT. CDR3 DNA: TGTGCCAGCAGTTCCCCCCGGACAGGGGGCGCGGGGACTGAAGCTTTCTTT. Its translation is CASSSPRTGGAGTEAFF.

The chain recombines TRBV25-1 with TRBJ1-6; 9 bases fit TRBD1. V trimming: 5 bases; J trimming: 8 bases; junction bases outside the gene matches: 4. CDR3 length: 14 amino acids. Looked up from germline, CDR1 is MGHDK and CDR2 is SYGVNS. In DNA, the CDR3 is TGTGCCAGCAGTAACCGGGACAGGGATTCACCCCTCCACTTT. Translating it yields CASSNRDRDSPLHF.

V is TRBV25-1 and J is TRBJ2-7; 9 bases are shared with TRBD1. J lost 0 bases, V lost 5 bases, and 2 bases had no gene match. The CDR3 covers 14 residues. In germline, CDR1 is MGHDK, CDR2 SYGVNS. As DNA, the CDR3 is TGTGCCAGCAGTCGGACAGGGGCCTCCTACGAGCAGTACTTC. Residues: CASSRTGASYEQYF.

The chain is built from TRBV2 and TRBJ1-2; D ambiguous. Trimming left V 6 bases short and J 4 bases short, with 12 bases between. CDR1 is SNHLY, CDR2 FYNNEI, per germline. There are 13 residues in the CDR3. The CDR3 sequence is CASRATVGYGYTF. CDR3 in DNA: TGTGCCAGCAGGGCTACAGTTGGCTATGGCTACACCTTC.

The gene calls are TRBV10-2 and TRBJ1-1; TRBD1 agrees at 7 bases. The length of the CDR3 is 15 residues. V shed 5 bases and J 9 bases; nucleotides not matched to a gene: 15. Per germline, CDR1 WSHSY and CDR2 SAAADI. DNA of the CDR3: TGCGCCAGCAGTAGCCTACAGGGGAACGATGTTAAAGCTTTCTTT. It codes for CASSSLQGNDVKAFF.

This clone showed up just a few times. The chain recombines TRBV7-9 with TRBJ2-7; D remains unclear. This CDR3 is built from 11 residues. Deletions cut 5 bases from V and 6 bases from J, with 8 bases between. Looked up from germline, CDR1 is SEHNR and CDR2 is FQNEAQ (reference sequence). The CDR3 here is CASSRASEQYF. The CDR3 region has the DNA TGTGCCAGCAGCAGGGCCTCCGAGCAGTACTTC.

This sequence joins TRBV5-4 and TRBJ2-2, with TRBD2 as a possible D gene (6 bases). Per the germline V gene, CDR1 is SGHNT and CDR2 is YYREEE (reference sequence). The CDR3 spans 15 residues. V lost 5 bases, J lost 7 bases, and 18 bases lay in between. The CDR3 reads CASRDPRRGDGELFF. CDR3 coding DNA: TGTGCCAGCAGGGACCCTAGGCGGGGTGACGGGGAGCTGTTTTTT.

The gene calls are TRBV6-2 or TRBV6-3 and TRBJ2-7, with D unresolved. Germline V CDR1 and CDR2: MNHEY, SVGEGT. The V gene lost 6 bases and the J gene lost 0 bases, with 15 bases spanning the gap. The CDR3 sequence is 15 residues long. The DNA of the CDR3 is TGTGCCAGCAGCCCCCGTGGGTCCCCCTCCTACGAGCAGTACTTC. Amino acid sequence: CASSPRGSPSYEQYF.

V gene TRBV27 combines with J gene TRBJ2-1; weak D call: TRBD2 (6 bases). V dropped 3 bases and J dropped 4 bases, with 19 bases sitting between them. The CDR3 has 17 amino acids. Germline CDR1 is MNHEY and CDR2 is SMNVEV (reference sequence). CDR3 in amino acids: CASSFRGAWGRYNEQFF. CDR3 bases: TGTGCCAGCAGTTTTCGCGGGGCTTGGGGAAGGTACAATGAGCAGTTCTTC.

This chain links TRBV3-1 (or the pseudogene TRBV3-2) with TRBJ2-2; D not certain. Per the germline V gene, CDR1 is LGHDT and CDR2 is YNNKEL (reference sequence). This CDR3 contains 13 residues. Trimming removed 1 base at V and 4 bases at J, with 4 bases between. The CDR3 is CASSQGSTGELFF. DNA for the CDR3: TGTGCCAGCAGCCAAGGGTCCACCGGGGAGCTGTTTTTT.

The chain recombines TRBV2 with TRBJ2-3; weak D call: TRBD2 (5 bases). This CDR3 comprises 17 residues. V was clipped by 4 bases and J by 1 base, with 18 bases between them. CDR1 is SNHLY, CDR2 FYNNEI, per germline. In DNA, the CDR3 is TGTGCCAGCAGTGGAGGTCGGGGAGAGTCGGGCACAGATACGCAGTATTTT. It encodes CASSGGRGESGTDTQYF.

The chain links TRBV28 to TRBJ1-2; D gene unclear. Germline V gene sequence: CDR1 MDHEN, CDR2 SYDVKM. There are 13 residues in the CDR3. Trimming pared 6 bases from V and 3 bases from J, leaving 11 bases between. The CDR3 spells CASSPPIDYGYTF. Written as DNA, the CDR3 is TGTGCCAGCAGCCCCCCCATAGACTATGGCTACACCTTC.

The rearrangement joins TRBV2 to TRBJ2-3; a weak D match, TRBD2 (5 bases). The ends were cut back, 6 bases at V and 0 bases at J, with 13 bases in the middle. Germline-derived CDR1 and CDR2 are SNHLY and FYNNEI. The CDR3 contains 15 residues. The CDR3 here is CASRASSISTDTQYF. The CDR3 nucleotides are TGTGCCAGCAGGGCTAGCAGTATAAGCACAGATACGCAGTATTTT. Looking up the rest from reference TRBV2 and TRBJ2-3 gives the full variable domain: EPEVTQTPSHQVTQMGQEVILRCVPISNHLYFYWYRQILGQKVEFLVSFYNNEISEKSEIFDDQFSVERPDGSNFTLKIRSTKLEDSAMYFCASRASSISTDTQYFGPGTRLTVL.

This chain links TRBV18 with TRBJ1-2; 8 nucleotides match TRBD1. This CDR3 has 16 residues. V lost 1 base, J lost 2 bases, and 6 bases stayed unmatched. CDR1 is KGHSH, CDR2 LQKENI, per germline. CDR3 in amino acids: CASSPLGQGANYGYTF. The DNA for the CDR3 is TGTGCCAGCTCACCACTAGGGCAGGGGGCAAACTATGGCTACACCTTC. Filled out from reference TRBV18 and TRBJ1-2, the complete variable domain reads NAGVMQNPRHLVRRRGQEARLRCSPMKGHSHVYWYRQLPEEGLKFMVYLQKENIIDESGMPKERFSAEFPKEGPSILRIQQVVRGDSAAYFCASSPLGQGANYGYTFGSGTRLTVV.